A single sample is the source of the 23 T cell receptor beta chains below, sequenced in a study of T cell responses to AZD1222 COVID-19 vaccine. TCRdb's copy holds only in-frame clones and misses some; the assay was immunoSEQ multiplex PCR. The repertoire holds nearly 110,000 clones, with just over 90% as singletons. The sample was peripheral blood, taken 28 days after the second AZD1222 dose. These receptors all stem from an adult who received the AZD1222 COVID-19 vaccine.

This chain uses TRBV27 with TRBJ2-1; 10 nucleotides agree with TRBD2. Unmatched junction bases numbered 8, after V lost 6 bases and J lost 3 bases. This CDR3 spans 16 amino acids. The germline gives CDR1 MNHEY, CDR2 SMNVEV (reference sequence). CDR3 DNA: TGTGCCAGCAGAAGAGCTAGCGGGGGCGTCTACAATGAGCAGTTCTTC. Encoded protein: CASRRASGGVYNEQFF.

J is TRBJ1-2 and V is TRBV30; D uncertain. The CDR3 consists of 14 residues. Germline CDR1 GTSNPN, CDR2 SVGIG (reference sequence). The V end was cut by 0 bases, the J end by 4 bases, with 12 bases between. CDR3 protein: CAWSVQALTYGYTF. The CDR3, as DNA: TGTGCCTGGAGTGTACAAGCACTTACCTATGGCTACACCTTC.

This CDR3 reads CASSPGTEGHGTQYF. The CDR3, as DNA: TGTGCCAGCAGTCCCGGGACAGAGGGACACGGTACGCAGTATTTT. This chain uses TRBV27 with TRBJ2-3; 7 bases match TRBD1. Unmatched junction bases numbered 13, after V lost 5 bases and J lost 8 bases. Germline CDR1 MNHEY, CDR2 SMNVEV (reference sequence). The CDR3 is 15 residues long.

The V gene is TRBV5-1, the J gene TRBJ2-1; D perhaps matches TRBD2 (6 bases). The CDR3 is made up of 15 amino acids. Trimming removed 7 bases from V and 8 bases from J, with 22 bases in between. CDR1 and CDR2 from the germline V gene are SGHRS and YFSETQ. As DNA, the CDR3 is TGCGCCAGCTCTAGATTGGCGGGGCAACAATATGAGCAGTTCTTC. Translation gives CASSRLAGQQYEQFF.

The gene calls are TRBV5-6 and TRBJ1-2; TRBD1 agrees at 10 bases. Germline trimming cut 5 bases from V and 4 bases from J; bases unmatched to any gene: 5. The CDR3 runs 14 residues. The V gene's germline CDR1 is SGHDT and CDR2 YYEEEE. Here the CDR3 reads CASSPGTGAYGYTF. CDR3 in DNA: TGTGCCAGCAGTCCCGGGACAGGGGCCTATGGCTACACCTTC.

V gene TRBV18 combines with J gene TRBJ2-1, with TRBD1 matching over 7 bases. Germline-derived CDR1 and CDR2 are KGHSH and LQKENI. J gave up 2 bases and V 1 base, and 8 bases lay outside the gene matches. The CDR3 is 17 residues long. CDR3 DNA: TGTGCCAGCTCACCACTAATTGGGGACAGAGCCTACAATGAGCAGTTCTTC. Its translation is CASSPLIGDRAYNEQFF. The full variable domain, rest sourced from reference TRBV18 and TRBJ2-1, is NAGVMQNPRHLVRRRGQEARLRCSPMKGHSHVYWYRQLPEEGLKFMVYLQKENIIDESGMPKERFSAEFPKEGPSILRIQQVVRGDSAAYFCASSPLIGDRAYNEQFFGPGTRLTVL.

The rearrangement uses TRBV29-1 and TRBJ1-4, with unresolved D. The V and J ends lost 7 bases and 8 bases respectively, with 17 bases between them. Per germline, CDR1 SQVTM and CDR2 ANQGSEA. The CDR3 consists of 13 residues. In DNA form, the CDR3 reads TGCAGCGCCAGGAGGTCCTTCGGGGAAAAACTGTTTTTT. This gives the protein CSARRSFGEKLFF.

The chain joins TRBV5-1 to TRBJ2-7, with TRBD1 matching over 10 bases. This CDR3 comprises 15 residues. CDR1 and CDR2 (germline): SGHRS, YFSETQ. V gave up 4 bases and J gave up 4 bases; unmatched junction bases: 8. The CDR3 nucleotides are TGCGCCAGCAGCCTGCAGACAGGGGGCCATTACGAGCAGTACTTC. This gives the protein CASSLQTGGHYEQYF.

The chain couples TRBV5-6 to TRBJ1-1; D not resolved. The CDR3 runs to 14 residues. V dropped 5 bases and J dropped 4 bases, with 15 bases sitting between them. The V gene's germline CDR1 is SGHDT and CDR2 YYEEEE. This chain's CDR3 is CASRGNWGGTEAFF. For the CDR3, the DNA is TGTGCCAGCAGGGGTAACTGGGGAGGCACTGAAGCTTTCTTT.

The chain has TRBV6-5 and TRBJ1-2; D is ambiguous. The CDR3 loop spans 13 amino acids. V lost 7 bases and J lost 8, with 17 bases in between. In germline, CDR1 is MNHEY, CDR2 SVGAGI. The CDR3 region is CASTDVAMSGYTF. CDR3 in DNA: TGTGCCAGCACCGACGTAGCCATGAGCGGCTACACCTTC.

The rearrangement joins TRBV28 to TRBJ1-1; 8 bases agree with TRBD1. CDR3 length: 16 residues. Germline V gene data show CDR1 as MDHEN and CDR2 as SYDVKM. V lost 6 bases, J lost 1 base, and 10 bases stayed unmatched. This CDR3 is CASRGIGQGKNTEAFF. In DNA form, the CDR3 reads TGTGCCAGCAGAGGGATTGGACAGGGTAAGAACACTGAAGCTTTCTTT. Full variable domain (rest looked up from reference TRBV28 and TRBJ1-1): DVKVTQSSRYLVKRTGEKVFLECVQDMDHENMFWYRQDPGLGLRLIYFSYDVKMKEKGDIPEGYSVSREKKERFSLILESASTNQTSMYLCASRGIGQGKNTEAFFGQGTRLTVV.

This chain links TRBV4-1 with TRBJ2-3, with D unresolved. There are 12 residues in the CDR3. The germline V and J ends were trimmed by 0 bases and 8 bases, with 6 bases remaining between them. Germline V lookup: CDR1 MGHRA, CDR2 YSYEKL. CDR3 bases: TGCGCCAGCAGCCAAGAGGGCTTTACGCAGTATTTT. Residues: CASSQEGFTQYF.

The rearrangement joins TRBV15 to TRBJ2-2; D tentatively reads TRBD1 or TRBD2 (5 bases each). Trimming removed 1 base at V and 4 bases at J, with 7 bases between. CDR1 is LNHNV, CDR2 YYDKDF, per germline (reference sequence). The CDR3 is made up of 14 amino acids. In nucleotides, the CDR3 is TGTGCCACCAGCAGAGGGGGGAGCACCGGGGAGCTGTTTTTT. As protein: CATSRGGSTGELFF.

This chain joins TRBV6-1 and TRBJ1-6; no reliable D call. Per the germline V gene, CDR1 is MNHNS and CDR2 is SASEGT. CDR3 length: 13 amino acids. Trimming shortened V by 2 bases and J by 9 bases, and 8 bases separated the two germline ends. CDR3 nucleotides: TGTGCCAGCAGTGAATGGGGAGCTTCACCCCTCCACTTT. This gives the protein CASSEWGASPLHF.

The V gene is TRBV24-1, the J gene TRBJ2-1; the match to TRBD2 covers 10 bases. Trimming at V came to 2 bases and at J to 2 bases, leaving 2 bases not matched to a gene. Germline loops: CDR1 KGHDR, CDR2 SFDVKD. This CDR3 is built from 16 residues. In DNA, the CDR3 is TGTGCCACCAGTGATTCCCTAGCGGGAGCCTACAATGAGCAGTTCTTC. As protein: CATSDSLAGAYNEQFF.

V and J are TRBV25-1 and TRBJ2-7; 10 nucleotides agree with TRBD2. The germline V gene has CDR1 MGHDK and CDR2 SYGVNS. The ends lost 3 bases at V and 0 bases at J; junction bases unmatched: 2. The CDR3 length is 15 residues. The CDR3 sequence is CASSDRLAGSYEQYF. CDR3 coding DNA: TGTGCCAGCAGTGACCGACTAGCGGGCTCCTACGAGCAGTACTTC.

The V gene is TRBV6-5, the J gene TRBJ1-1, with D possibly being TRBD1 (5 bases). Per the germline V gene, CDR1 is MNHEY and CDR2 is SVGAGI. V was pared by 5 bases and J by 5 bases, with 15 bases between. CDR3 length: 14 amino acids. Written as DNA, the CDR3 is TGTGCCAGCAGTCCTAGAGAGGGGAGAACTGAAGCTTTCTTT. Translating gives CASSPREGRTEAFF.

This chain links TRBV5-5 with TRBJ1-6, with D possibly matching TRBD1 (6 bases). The CDR3 consists of 16 residues. The V gene lost 0 bases and the J gene lost 10 bases, with 17 bases spanning the gap. From germline, CDR1 is SGHKS and CDR2 YYEKEE (reference sequence). The CDR3 DNA sequence: TGTGCCAGCAGCTTGGGTACAGGGTTCCGGGACTCACCCCTCCACTTT. Residues: CASSLGTGFRDSPLHF.

The gene calls are TRBV27 and TRBJ1-4, with a weak D call TRBD1 (5 bases). CDR3 length equals 18 residues. Germline lookup yields CDR1 MNHEY and CDR2 SMNVEV (reference sequence). Trimming stripped 10 bases from V and 5 bases from J, with 29 bases between. As DNA, the CDR3 is TGTGCCATCCGCATCCACAACCATCGGACAACACAAAATGAAAAACTGTTTTTT. Translated, it gives CAIRIHNHRTTQNEKLFF.

The chain employs TRBV5-1 and TRBJ2-7; no clear D gene. The V and J ends lost 1 base and 4 bases respectively, with 12 bases between them. CDR1 and CDR2 (germline): SGHRS, YFSETQ. The CDR3 consists of 14 residues. The CDR3 protein is CASSLSVPPYEQYF. The DNA of the CDR3 is TGCGCCAGCAGCTTGTCGGTCCCGCCTTACGAGCAGTACTTC.

The chain has TRBV4-1 and TRBJ2-1; no reliable D call. V was pared by 3 bases and J by 9 bases, with 12 bases between. This CDR3 contains 13 residues. The V gene's germline CDR1 is MGHRA and CDR2 YSYEKL. The DNA for the CDR3 is TGCGCCAGCAGCCACCTCAACTCATTTGAGCAGTTCTTC. Residues: CASSHLNSFEQFF.

The V call is TRBV10-3, the J call TRBJ1-1; D unresolved. CDR1 is ENHRY, CDR2 SYGVKD, per germline. V gave up 0 bases and J gave up 11 bases, with 16 bases separating them. CDR3 length: 14 residues. CDR3: CAISESPGPQSAFF. DNA of the CDR3: TGTGCCATCAGTGAGTCTCCGGGCCCCCAGTCGGCTTTCTTT.

V is TRBV9 and J is TRBJ1-3; no definite D call. From germline, CDR1 is SGDLS and CDR2 YYNGEE. Trimming took 4 bases from V and 0 from J, leaving 11 bases between them. This CDR3 has 15 residues. The CDR3 sequence: CASSPTSDSGNTIYF. The CDR3 DNA sequence: TGTGCCAGCAGCCCGACTTCCGACTCTGGAAACACCATATATTTT.